A selection of T cell receptor beta chains follows, all from one sample in a study of T cell repertoires in cytomegalovirus infection. TCRdb used MiXCR to reprocess the reads, holding one entry per CDR3 protein. The sample carries under 800,000 distinct CDR3 sequences, 20% to 25% recorded once. The sequenced sample consisted of CD8+ T cells from PBMCs. The receptors here all came from a human donor in good health (CMV status not recorded). Some clones in this sample may be carry-over from other donors' samples. CDR3s include the opening cysteine and the closing phenylalanine or tryptophan. The D gene is left open where the match is weak. A clone size is listed for some rows: how often the clone was seen (once, few, many), or a class if it is expanded.

abundance: few
j_gene: TRBJ1-2
d_gene: -
v_gene: TRBV14
CDR3aa: CASSQDRRGLGGYTF
CDR3nt: TGTGCCAGCAGCCAAGATCGCAGGGGTCTTGGTGGCTACACCTTC

abundance: few
j_gene: TRBJ1-1
d_gene: TRBD1
v_gene: TRBV7-9
CDR3aa: CASTPPWTGGNTEAFF
CDR3nt: TGTGCCAGCACCCCTCCCTGGACAGGGGGGAACACTGAAGCTTTCTTT

abundance: -
j_gene: TRBJ2-1
d_gene: -
v_gene: TRBV6-4
CDR3aa: CASSLSRKYEQFF
CDR3nt: TGTGCCAGCAGTTTGTCCAGGAAGTATGAGCAGTTCTTC

abundance: -
j_gene: TRBJ2-1
d_gene: TRBD1
v_gene: TRBV11-2
CDR3aa: CASSYTGVNEQFF
CDR3nt: TGTGCCAGCAGCTACACAGGGGTCAATGAGCAGTTCTTC

abundance: -
j_gene: TRBJ2-1
d_gene: TRBD2
v_gene: TRBV5-1
CDR3aa: CASSSQTSGIYNEQFF
CDR3nt: TGCGCCAGCAGCTCCCAGACTAGCGGGATTTACAATGAGCAGTTCTTC

abundance: few
j_gene: TRBJ1-5
d_gene: -
v_gene: TRBV20-1
CDR3aa: CSARSPDQPQHF
CDR3nt: TGCAGTGCTAGATCCCCTGATCAGCCCCAGCATTTT

abundance: -
j_gene: TRBJ2-5
d_gene: TRBD2
v_gene: TRBV2
CDR3aa: CASSERRAGGMKNTQETQYF
CDR3nt: TGTGCCAGCAGTGAACGCCGGGCGGGGGGGATGAAAAATACCCAAGAGACCCAGTACTTC

abundance: few
j_gene: TRBJ2-1
d_gene: TRBD1
v_gene: TRBV6-2/TRBV6-3
CDR3aa: CASSRWTGDNEQFF
CDR3nt: TGTGCCAGCAGTAGGTGGACAGGCGACAATGAGCAGTTCTTC

abundance: once
j_gene: TRBJ1-2
d_gene: -
v_gene: TRBV10-3
CDR3aa: CAIAFRKGTNYGYTF
CDR3nt: TGTGCCATCGCTTTCAGGAAGGGGACTAACTATGGCTACACCTTC

abundance: few
j_gene: TRBJ2-1
d_gene: TRBD1
v_gene: TRBV19
CDR3aa: CASSARDRGDEQFF
CDR3nt: TGTGCCAGTAGTGCACGGGACAGGGGAGATGAGCAGTTCTTC

abundance: -
j_gene: TRBJ2-1
d_gene: -
v_gene: TRBV5-6
CDR3aa: CASSLGQGGVNEQFF
CDR3nt: TGTGCCAGCAGCTTGGGGCAGGGGGGAGTTAATGAGCAGTTCTTC

abundance: few
j_gene: TRBJ2-1
d_gene: -
v_gene: TRBV6-5
CDR3aa: CASSDTGDEQFF
CDR3nt: TGTGCCAGCAGCGATACAGGAGATGAGCAGTTCTTC

abundance: few
j_gene: TRBJ2-3
d_gene: -
v_gene: TRBV2
CDR3aa: CASIGGRSTDTQYF
CDR3nt: TGTGCCAGCATCGGGGGCCGCTCCACAGATACGCAGTATTTT

abundance: -
j_gene: TRBJ2-3
d_gene: -
v_gene: TRBV6-1
CDR3aa: CASSDRVGSSTDTQYF
CDR3nt: TGTGCCAGCAGTGATCGGGTAGGGTCCAGCACAGATACGCAGTATTTT

abundance: -
j_gene: TRBJ2-1
d_gene: TRBD2
v_gene: TRBV20-1
CDR3aa: CSARDPTSGGWDEQFF
CDR3nt: TGCAGTGCTAGAGATCCTACTAGCGGGGGGTGGGATGAGCAGTTCTTC

abundance: many
j_gene: TRBJ2-1
d_gene: -
v_gene: TRBV7-2
CDR3aa: CASSLQGPPYNEQFF
CDR3nt: TGTGCCAGCAGCCTACAGGGTCCTCCTTACAATGAGCAGTTCTTC

abundance: few
j_gene: TRBJ2-7
d_gene: TRBD1
v_gene: TRBV10-3
CDR3aa: CAISDFGQGTYEQYF
CDR3nt: TGTGCCATCAGTGACTTCGGACAGGGCACCTACGAGCAGTACTTC

abundance: -
j_gene: TRBJ1-6
d_gene: -
v_gene: TRBV25-1
CDR3aa: CASSLGGRSPLHF
CDR3nt: TGTGCCAGCAGTCTAGGGGGAAGGTCACCCCTCCACTTT

abundance: many
j_gene: TRBJ1-1
d_gene: -
v_gene: TRBV28
CDR3aa: CASSFRWGSAEAFF
CDR3nt: TGTGCCAGCAGTTTTCGGTGGGGAAGCGCTGAAGCTTTCTTT

abundance: few
j_gene: TRBJ2-1
d_gene: -
v_gene: TRBV27
CDR3aa: CASSLYPPGVTYNEQFF
CDR3nt: TGTGCCAGCAGTTTATACCCGCCCGGCGTAACCTACAATGAGCAGTTCTTC

abundance: -
j_gene: TRBJ1-1
d_gene: -
v_gene: TRBV28
CDR3aa: CASRPRGKRTEAFF
CDR3nt: TGTGCCAGCAGACCGAGGGGGAAGAGGACTGAAGCTTTCTTT

abundance: -
j_gene: TRBJ1-2
d_gene: -
v_gene: TRBV20-1
CDR3aa: CSARDRFTGGYTF
CDR3nt: TGCAGTGCTAGAGATCGATTCACCGGGGGCTACACCTTC

abundance: -
j_gene: TRBJ2-3
d_gene: -
v_gene: TRBV28
CDR3aa: CASSLTSSSTIEQYF
CDR3nt: TGTGCCAGCAGTTTAACGTCGTCCTCAACGATAGAGCAGTATTTT

abundance: few
j_gene: TRBJ2-5
d_gene: -
v_gene: TRBV28
CDR3aa: CASSLGHRVKETQYF
CDR3nt: TGTGCCAGCAGTTTGGGGCACAGGGTAAAAGAGACCCAGTACTTC

abundance: many
j_gene: TRBJ1-1
d_gene: -
v_gene: TRBV12-3/TRBV12-4
CDR3aa: CASSPATTVTEAFF
CDR3nt: TGTGCCAGCAGTCCCGCCACGACAGTTACTGAAGCTTTCTTT

abundance: few
j_gene: TRBJ2-1
d_gene: -
v_gene: TRBV20-1
CDR3aa: CSARIDDEQFF
CDR3nt: TGCAGTGCTAGAATTGACGATGAGCAGTTCTTC

abundance: few
j_gene: TRBJ2-1
d_gene: TRBD1
v_gene: TRBV19
CDR3aa: CASEIGQGPYNEQFF
CDR3nt: TGTGCCAGTGAGATTGGACAGGGCCCGTACAATGAGCAGTTCTTC

abundance: -
j_gene: TRBJ2-3
d_gene: -
v_gene: TRBV4-3
CDR3aa: CASSRNRLDTQYF
CDR3nt: TGCGCCAGCAGCCGCAACAGGTTGGATACGCAGTATTTT

abundance: -
j_gene: TRBJ2-1
d_gene: TRBD1
v_gene: TRBV27
CDR3aa: CASSSGTEVINEQFF
CDR3nt: TGTGCCAGCAGTTCCGGGACAGAGGTTATCAATGAGCAGTTCTTC

abundance: -
j_gene: TRBJ1-2
d_gene: TRBD1
v_gene: TRBV12-3/TRBV12-4
CDR3aa: CASSLGSQGALGYTF
CDR3nt: TGTGCCAGCAGTTTAGGTTCGCAGGGGGCTCTGGGCTACACCTTC

abundance: -
j_gene: TRBJ2-1
d_gene: -
v_gene: TRBV11-2
CDR3aa: CTSSLYEQFF
CDR3nt: TGTACCAGCAGCCTGTATGAGCAGTTCTTC

abundance: few
j_gene: TRBJ2-1
d_gene: TRBD2
v_gene: TRBV9
CDR3aa: CASSVLSSGSYNEQFF
CDR3nt: TGTGCCAGCAGCGTATTGTCTAGCGGATCCTACAATGAGCAGTTCTTC

abundance: -
j_gene: TRBJ2-1
d_gene: TRBD1
v_gene: TRBV19
CDR3aa: CASSADRGTANEQFF
CDR3nt: TGTGCCAGTAGTGCGGACAGGGGAACAGCAAATGAGCAGTTCTTC

abundance: few
j_gene: TRBJ1-2
d_gene: -
v_gene: TRBV14
CDR3aa: CASSLGVMDYTF
CDR3nt: TGTGCCAGCAGCCTAGGAGTTATGGACTACACCTTC

abundance: many
j_gene: TRBJ2-1
d_gene: TRBD1
v_gene: TRBV7-6
CDR3aa: CASSPQGYEQFF
CDR3nt: TGTGCCAGCAGCCCACAGGGGTATGAGCAGTTCTTC

abundance: -
j_gene: TRBJ2-3
d_gene: -
v_gene: TRBV6-6
CDR3aa: CASSYELPTEDITDTQYF
CDR3nt: TGTGCCAGCAGTTACGAGTTGCCGACGGAGGATATCACAGATACGCAGTATTTT

abundance: -
j_gene: TRBJ2-5
d_gene: -
v_gene: TRBV5-4
CDR3aa: CASIPDGVTSDIQETQYF
CDR3nt: TGTGCCAGCATCCCCGATGGTGTCACGTCAGATATACAAGAGACCCAGTACTTC

abundance: many
j_gene: TRBJ2-3
d_gene: -
v_gene: TRBV7-8
CDR3aa: CASSPRGADTQYF
CDR3nt: TGTGCCAGCAGCCCCAGGGGGGCCGATACGCAGTATTTT

abundance: many
j_gene: TRBJ2-2
d_gene: -
v_gene: TRBV6-5
CDR3aa: CASSSDPSRELFF
CDR3nt: TGTGCCAGCAGTTCGGACCCCTCCCGGGAGCTGTTTTTT

abundance: once
j_gene: TRBJ1-4
d_gene: -
v_gene: TRBV14
CDR3aa: CASSSPGVANEKLFF
CDR3nt: TGTGCCAGCTCGTCCCCGGGGGTCGCTAATGAAAAACTGTTTTTT

abundance: few
j_gene: TRBJ1-4
d_gene: -
v_gene: TRBV6-1
CDR3aa: CASSPRGYNEKLFF
CDR3nt: TGTGCCAGCAGTCCCAGGGGATATAATGAAAAACTGTTTTTT

abundance: -
j_gene: TRBJ2-2
d_gene: TRBD1
v_gene: TRBV29-1
CDR3aa: CSVPVWTGGRELFF
CDR3nt: TGCAGCGTGCCGGTTTGGACAGGGGGAAGGGAGCTGTTTTTT

abundance: many
j_gene: TRBJ2-2
d_gene: TRBD2
v_gene: TRBV7-8
CDR3aa: CASSPKGVAGGRSVTGELFF
CDR3nt: TGTGCCAGCAGCCCAAAGGGGGTAGCGGGGGGGCGGTCGGTCACCGGGGAGCTGTTTTTT

abundance: few
j_gene: TRBJ1-6
d_gene: -
v_gene: TRBV27
CDR3aa: CASSLGRRTPLHF
CDR3nt: TGTGCCAGCTCTCTCGGTAGGCGTACACCCCTCCACTTT

abundance: -
j_gene: TRBJ2-1
d_gene: -
v_gene: TRBV29-1
CDR3aa: CSVEEIQQRNEQFF
CDR3nt: TGCAGCGTTGAAGAGATACAGCAGAGGAATGAGCAGTTCTTC

abundance: many
j_gene: TRBJ2-1
d_gene: -
v_gene: TRBV12-5
CDR3aa: CASGLGQGIVDEQFF
CDR3nt: TGTGCTAGTGGTTTAGGGCAGGGGATTGTGGATGAGCAGTTCTTC

abundance: -
j_gene: TRBJ1-2
d_gene: -
v_gene: TRBV10-3
CDR3aa: CAISEGAISGYTF
CDR3nt: TGTGCCATCAGTGAGGGGGCAATATCTGGGTACACCTTC

abundance: -
j_gene: TRBJ2-1
d_gene: TRBD2
v_gene: TRBV5-5
CDR3aa: CASSSHLTSGAFREQFF
CDR3nt: TGTGCCAGCAGCTCGCACCTGACTAGCGGGGCCTTCCGAGAGCAGTTCTTC

abundance: few
j_gene: TRBJ2-5
d_gene: TRBD1
v_gene: TRBV28
CDR3aa: CASSADRVGGETQYF
CDR3nt: TGTGCCAGCAGTGCGGACAGGGTCGGGGGAGAGACCCAGTACTTC

abundance: -
j_gene: TRBJ1-6
d_gene: -
v_gene: TRBV12-3/TRBV12-4
CDR3aa: CASSFQASSYNSPLHF
CDR3nt: TGTGCCAGCAGTTTTCAGGCGAGCTCCTATAATTCACCCCTCCACTTT

abundance: few
j_gene: TRBJ2-2
d_gene: TRBD2
v_gene: TRBV7-6
CDR3aa: CASSLDPDGGGTGELFF
CDR3nt: TGTGCCAGCAGCTTAGACCCGGACGGGGGGGGCACCGGGGAGCTGTTTTTT

abundance: -
j_gene: TRBJ2-1
d_gene: TRBD1
v_gene: TRBV5-1
CDR3aa: CANSFGAGGGRVNEQFF
CDR3nt: TGCGCCAACAGCTTCGGGGCAGGGGGCGGCCGGGTGAATGAGCAGTTCTTT

abundance: few
j_gene: TRBJ2-7
d_gene: TRBD2
v_gene: TRBV27
CDR3aa: CASSSPSSGGSYEQYF
CDR3nt: TGTGCCAGCAGTTCACCAAGTAGCGGGGGGTCTTACGAGCAGTACTTC

abundance: few
j_gene: TRBJ1-2
d_gene: -
v_gene: TRBV4-2
CDR3aa: CASSPHGGSGYTF
CDR3nt: TGTGCCAGCAGCCCACACGGGGGGTCGGGCTACACCTTC

abundance: -
j_gene: TRBJ1-2
d_gene: -
v_gene: TRBV6-2/TRBV6-3
CDR3aa: CASSYNGGTMVETF
CDR3nt: TGTGCCAGCAGTTACAACGGGGGGACTATGGTGGAAACCTTC

abundance: few
j_gene: TRBJ2-1
d_gene: TRBD2
v_gene: TRBV19
CDR3aa: CASSIASGGPNEQFF
CDR3nt: TGTGCCAGTAGTATAGCTTCGGGGGGGCCAAATGAGCAGTTCTTC

abundance: -
j_gene: TRBJ2-3
d_gene: -
v_gene: TRBV20-1
CDR3aa: CSANPRVDTQYF
CDR3nt: TGCAGTGCTAATCCCCGTGTGGATACGCAGTATTTT

abundance: -
j_gene: TRBJ2-5
d_gene: TRBD2
v_gene: TRBV7-9
CDR3aa: CASSLIASGGQETQYF
CDR3nt: TGTGCCAGCAGCTTAATTGCTAGCGGGGGACAAGAGACCCAGTACTTC

abundance: few
j_gene: TRBJ1-1
d_gene: TRBD1
v_gene: TRBV6-6
CDR3aa: CASRLGQVEAFF
CDR3nt: TGTGCCAGCAGACTCGGACAGGTCGAAGCTTTCTTT

abundance: -
j_gene: TRBJ2-7
d_gene: -
v_gene: TRBV27
CDR3aa: CASSFRTPYSYEQYF
CDR3nt: TGTGCCAGCAGTTTTCGAACACCTTACTCCTACGAGCAGTACTTC